This is a list of T cell receptor beta chains from one sample in a study of brain T cells in children with intractable seizures. Produced via immunoSEQ multiplex PCR; TCRdb's table is partial and in-frame only. Of 65,000 to 85,000 clones in the sample, 93% were seen once. Here the sequenced sample was peripheral blood, taken at surgery. These receptors came from a boy in the first two years of life with tuberous sclerosis and intractable seizures. Both conserved end residues are part of each CDR3. D genes are given only for firm matches. Some rows have no size entry. The others give once, few or many, or a class for an expanded clone.

cdr3_aa cdr3_nt v_call d_call clone_size j_call
CASSPGGREAARSQYF TGTGCCAGCAGTCCTGGGGGGCGGGAGGCCGCTCGGTCCCAGTACTTC TRBV7-2 TRBD2 NA TRBJ2-5
CASSQGAVYEQYF TGTGCCAGCAGTCAGGGGGCGGTCTACGAGCAGTACTTC TRBV12-3/TRBV12-4 TRBD1 NA TRBJ2-7
CASTPGGVYNSPLHF TGTGCCAGCACTCCCGGCGGAGTCTATAATTCACCCCTCCACTTT TRBV11-2 NA NA TRBJ1-6
CSVEDWSLAGKETQYF TGCAGCGTTGAAGATTGGTCATTAGCGGGAAAGGAGACCCAGTACTTC TRBV29-1 TRBD2 NA TRBJ2-5
CASSPGAGARMNTEAFF TGTGCCAGCAGCCCCGGGGCAGGGGCAAGAATGAACACTGAAGCTTTCTTT TRBV5-6 NA NA TRBJ1-1
CASEQANEQFF TGCGCCAGCGAACAGGCGAATGAGCAGTTCTTC TRBV5-1 NA NA TRBJ2-1
CASSKAETEAFF TGTGCCAGCAGCAAAGCGGAGACTGAAGCTTTCTTT TRBV21-1 NA NA TRBJ1-1
CASLQYNEQFF TGTGCCAGCCTCCAGTACAATGAGCAGTTCTTC TRBV19 NA NA TRBJ2-1
CASSVLPNTGELFF TGTGCCAGCAGTGTATTACCGAACACCGGGGAGCTGTTTTTT TRBV6-4 NA NA TRBJ2-2
CASSWGTGDQPQHF TGTGCCAGCAGTTGGGGGACAGGGGATCAGCCCCAGCATTTT TRBV6-2/TRBV6-3 TRBD1 NA TRBJ1-5
CASSPTSAQETQYF TGTGCCAGCAGCCCGACTAGCGCTCAAGAGACCCAGTACTTC TRBV7-3 TRBD2 NA TRBJ2-5
CASSKRLDAYNEQFF TGTGCCAGCAGTAAGAGACTAGACGCCTACAATGAGCAGTTCTTC TRBV2 NA NA TRBJ2-1
CASSVADHYYGYTF TGTGCCAGCAGCGTAGCTGACCACTACTATGGCTACACCTTC TRBV9 NA NA TRBJ1-2
CASSIGDRGVSRRDYGYTF TGTGCCAGTAGTATAGGGGACAGGGGTGTTTCTAGACGGGACTATGGCTACACCTTC TRBV19 TRBD1 NA TRBJ1-2
CASSYLGQGRPLHF TGTGCCAGCAGTTACTTGGGACAGGGAAGACCCCTCCACTTT TRBV6-5 TRBD1 NA TRBJ1-6
CASSDEFKRIPEAFF TGTGCCAGCAGTGATGAATTTAAGAGGATACCTGAAGCTTTCTTT TRBV25-1 NA NA TRBJ1-1
CASSPGTSGRSTDTQYF TGTGCCAGCAGTCCGGGGACTAGCGGGCGTAGCACAGATACGCAGTATTTT TRBV6-6 TRBD2 NA TRBJ2-3
CSVGQSGTGLYEQYF TGCAGCGTTGGCCAATCCGGGACAGGGTTATACGAGCAGTACTTC TRBV29-1 TRBD1 NA TRBJ2-7
CASSNTGNPYGYTF TGTGCCAGCAGTAACACAGGAAATCCCTATGGCTACACCTTC TRBV7-8 NA NA TRBJ1-2
CASSQVSGAAGGSSYNEQFF TGCGCCAGCAGCCAAGTCTCAGGAGCCGCGGGGGGGAGCTCCTACAATGAGCAGTTCTTC TRBV4-1 TRBD2 NA TRBJ2-1
CASSQGSRQGSFGETQYF TGCGCCAGCAGCCAAGGTTCGAGACAGGGGTCTTTCGGAGAGACCCAGTACTTC TRBV4-1 TRBD1 NA TRBJ2-5
CSVSPRLMGRNQNTEAFF TGCAGCGTTTCTCCTAGACTCATGGGACGAAATCAGAACACTGAAGCTTTCTTT TRBV29-1 NA NA TRBJ1-1
CASSPQGAYNEQFF TGTGCCAGCAGCCCCCAGGGGGCGTACAATGAGCAGTTCTTC TRBV7-3 TRBD1 once TRBJ2-1
CASSVEQGDTEAFF TGTGCCAGCAGCGTGGAACAGGGGGACACTGAAGCTTTCTTT TRBV9 TRBD1 NA TRBJ1-1
CASSPEPHTVPVYGYTF TGTGCCAGCAGCCCGGAACCTCACACAGTGCCTGTTTATGGCTACACCTTC TRBV5-6 NA NA TRBJ1-2
CASSPRGPGYNSPLHF TGTGCCAGCAGCCCCAGGGGGCCCGGCTATAATTCACCCCTCCACTTT TRBV11-2 TRBD1 once TRBJ1-6
CASSVASKSNTGELFF TGTGCCAGCAGCGTAGCGTCCAAGTCGAACACCGGGGAGCTGTTTTTT TRBV9 NA NA TRBJ2-2
CASSLNGAYNEQFF TGTGCCAGCAGCTTAAACGGGGCCTACAATGAGCAGTTCTTC TRBV7-9 NA NA TRBJ2-1
CASSQEYSSYNEQFF TGCGCCAGCAGCCAAGAGTACAGTTCCTACAATGAGCAGTTCTTC TRBV4-1 NA NA TRBJ2-1
CSASRGELFIDEQYF TGCAGTGCTAGTCGCGGGGAGCTTTTTATCGACGAGCAGTACTTC TRBV20-1 NA once TRBJ2-7
CASIRTGGLNTEAFF TGTGCCAGCATCCGGACAGGGGGATTGAACACTGAAGCTTTCTTT TRBV25-1 TRBD1 NA TRBJ1-1
CASSEGSRGPYEQYF TGTGCCAGCAGTGAAGGATCCCGGGGACCCTACGAGCAGTACTTC TRBV6-1 NA once TRBJ2-7
CASSQGQNYGYTF TGCGCCAGCAGCCAAGGACAGAACTATGGCTACACCTTC TRBV4-1 NA NA TRBJ1-2
CASRQGGGGVEAFF TGTGCCAGCAGGCAAGGAGGAGGAGGAGTTGAAGCTTTCTTT TRBV7-8 NA NA TRBJ1-1
CASSLGPGDTQYF TGTGCCAGCAGCTTAGGACCCGGAGATACGCAGTATTTT TRBV11-1 NA NA TRBJ2-3
CASSQETTRMKSEQYF TGTGCCAGCAGCCAAGAAACCACCCGCATGAAGAGTGAGCAGTACTTC TRBV3-1/TRBV3-2 NA NA TRBJ2-7
CSVRGVGGITGELFF TGCAGCGTGAGGGGGGTTGGCGGGATAACCGGGGAGCTGTTTTTT TRBV29-1 NA NA TRBJ2-2
CASSGGDRGPLQETQYF TGTGCCAGCAGCGGTGGGGACAGGGGGCCTCTTCAAGAGACCCAGTACTTC TRBV7-9 TRBD1 NA TRBJ2-5
CASSPGPGVTEAFF TGTGCCAGCAGTCCAGGACCGGGCGTCACTGAAGCTTTCTTT TRBV27 NA NA TRBJ1-1
CASSQGAGQAYEQYF TGCGCCAGCAGCCAAGGAGCGGGACAGGCCTACGAGCAGTACTTC TRBV4-1 NA NA TRBJ2-7
CASSEIQIQETQYF TGTGCCAGCAGTGAGATACAGATACAAGAGACCCAGTACTTC TRBV2 NA NA TRBJ2-5
CASSLLDFYNSPLHF TGTGCCAGCAGTTTGTTGGACTTCTATAATTCACCCCTCCACTTT TRBV27 NA NA TRBJ1-6
CASGLSPSWGEQFF TGTGCTAGTGGTTTGTCCCCTTCCTGGGGTGAGCAGTTCTTC TRBV12-5 NA NA TRBJ2-1
CASSLLGAGGRETQYF TGTGCCAGCAGCTTACTGGGAGCGGGAGGCAGGGAGACCCAGTACTTC TRBV13 TRBD2 NA TRBJ2-5
CASSQDMTQNTGELFF TGTGCCAGCAGCCAAGATATGACTCAGAACACCGGGGAGCTGTTTTTT TRBV4-2 NA NA TRBJ2-2
CASSLVRGIEETQYF TGTGCCAGCAGCTTGGTTAGGGGTATCGAAGAGACCCAGTACTTC TRBV5-6 NA NA TRBJ2-5
CASSFRTGDYEQYF TGCGCCAGCAGCTTCCGGACAGGGGATTACGAGCAGTACTTC TRBV5-1 TRBD1 NA TRBJ2-7
CSVGTKETQYF TGCAGCGTCGGGACAAAGGAGACCCAGTACTTC TRBV29-1 NA NA TRBJ2-5
CAWSVHIGLNTEAFF TGTGCCTGGAGTGTACACATAGGGCTGAACACTGAAGCTTTCTTT TRBV30 NA few TRBJ1-1
CASSQDAGGHEQYF TGTGCCAGCAGCCAAGATGCGGGGGGACACGAGCAGTACTTC TRBV3-1/TRBV3-2 TRBD2 NA TRBJ2-7
CAIRSSGGTQETQYF TGTGCCATCAGGTCTAGCGGGGGGACCCAAGAGACCCAGTACTTC TRBV10-3 TRBD2 NA TRBJ2-5
CASSQVVPGTSFYEQYF TGCGCCAGCAGCCAAGTAGTGCCCGGGACTAGCTTCTACGAGCAGTACTTC TRBV4-1 TRBD2 NA TRBJ2-7
CASSQGLGKGPQPQHF TGCGCCAGCAGCCAAGGTCTCGGCAAAGGACCTCAGCCCCAGCATTTT TRBV4-1 NA NA TRBJ1-5
CSVEPGGDGYTF TGCAGCGTCGAACCGGGGGGGGATGGCTACACCTTC TRBV29-1 NA NA TRBJ1-2